A selection of T cell receptor beta chains follows, all from one sample in a study of cytotoxic CD8 clonotypes in ibrutinib-treated CLL. The method was immunoSEQ multiplex PCR; TCRdb's version includes in-frame clones alone and lacks a portion of them. The table records 65,000 to 90,000 clones, 75% to 90% of them present only once. Material: PBMCs, obtained after 24 months of ibrutinib treatment. The receptors stem from a human donor with chronic lymphocytic leukemia. CDR3s include the opening cysteine and the closing phenylalanine or tryptophan. A D gene is named only where the DNA matches it firmly. Clone size is given for some rows only: seen once, a few or many times, or a class if the clone is expanded.

J gene | V gene | clone size | D gene | CDR3 protein | CDR3 DNA
TRBJ1-5 | TRBV7-9 | NA | NA | CASSLDYQPQHF | TGTGCCAGCAGCTTAGATTATCAGCCCCAGCATTTT
TRBJ1-1 | TRBV19 | NA | TRBD1 | CASRDRGNTEAFF | TGTGCCAGTAGAGACAGGGGGAACACTGAAGCTTTCTTT
TRBJ2-3 | TRBV5-1 | NA | NA | CASSLAGFGVTGNAQYF | TGCGCCAGCAGCTTGGCCGGGTTCGGGGTGACAGGCAATGCGCAGTATTTT
TRBJ1-2 | TRBV6-1 | few | NA | CASSLVGEGYGYTF | TGTGCCAGCAGTCTGGTGGGGGAGGGGTATGGCTACACCTTC
TRBJ1-3 | TRBV30 | NA | TRBD1 | CAWSRRQGSGNTIYF | TGTGCCTGGAGTCGAAGACAGGGATCTGGAAACACCATATATTTT
TRBJ2-2 | TRBV7-8 | NA | TRBD2 | CASSLRTSGMNTGELFF | TGTGCCAGCAGCTTGCGGACTAGCGGGATGAACACCGGGGAGCTGTTTTTT
TRBJ2-3 | TRBV5-1 | NA | NA | CASTDVRGPDTQYF | TGCGCCAGCACAGATGTAAGGGGCCCAGATACGCAGTATTTT
TRBJ2-5 | TRBV7-8 | NA | TRBD2 | CASSADILAGRETQYF | TGTGCCAGCAGCGCCGACATTCTAGCGGGAAGAGAGACCCAGTACTTC
TRBJ2-5 | TRBV9 | NA | NA | CASSPRGGEEETQYF | TGTGCCAGCAGCCCTCGAGGAGGTGAGGAAGAGACCCAGTACTTC
TRBJ2-7 | TRBV11-2 | NA | TRBD2 | CASSLWEGAASYEQYF | TGTGCCAGCAGCCTATGGGAGGGAGCGGCTTCCTACGAGCAGTACTTC
TRBJ2-1 | TRBV15 | NA | NA | CATSRDPWGNEQFF | TGTGCCACCAGCAGAGATCCCTGGGGCAATGAGCAGTTCTTC
TRBJ1-3 | TRBV4-1 | few | NA | CASSHSGQSSGNTIYF | TGCGCCAGCAGCCACAGCGGACAGAGCTCTGGAAACACCATATATTTT
TRBJ2-2 | TRBV9 | NA | TRBD2 | CASSPGLAGVSTGELFF | TGTGCCAGCAGCCCGGGACTAGCGGGAGTGAGCACCGGGGAGCTGTTTTTT
TRBJ1-3 | TRBV9 | few | NA | CASSAGSANSGNTIYF | TGTGCCAGCAGCGCCGGGTCAGCAAACTCTGGAAACACCATATATTTT
TRBJ2-7 | TRBV6-4 | NA | TRBD1 | CASSRDRGYEQYF | TGTGCCAGCAGTCGGGACAGGGGTTACGAGCAGTACTTC
TRBJ2-3 | TRBV7-9 | NA | TRBD2 | CASTGGINTQYF | TGTGCCAGCACGGGAGGAATAAATACGCAGTATTTT
TRBJ2-1 | TRBV28 | once | NA | CASNRYNEQFF | TGTGCCAGCAATCGCTACAATGAGCAGTTCTTC
TRBJ2-7 | TRBV4-2 | NA | NA | CASSQERFGYEQYF | TGTGCCAGCAGCCAAGAACGGTTTGGGTACGAGCAGTACTTC
TRBJ2-1 | TRBV5-6 | NA | TRBD2 | CASSLLAGVRDEQFF | TGTGCCAGCAGCTTGCTAGCGGGAGTAAGGGATGAGCAGTTCTTC
TRBJ1-2 | TRBV6-5 | NA | NA | CASTKTGNYGYTF | TGTGCCAGCACCAAAACAGGGAACTATGGCTACACCTTC
TRBJ2-3 | TRBV7-3 | NA | NA | CASSLGLGASTDTQYF | TGTGCCAGCAGCTTAGGGTTAGGAGCTAGCACAGATACGCAGTATTTT
TRBJ2-7 | TRBV5-1 | NA | TRBD1 | CASSFFPGTTGTFYEQYF | TGCGCCAGCAGCTTCTTCCCGGGTACGACAGGGACCTTCTACGAGCAGTACTTC
TRBJ1-1 | TRBV7-3 | NA | NA | CASSLSGPTEAFF | TGTGCCAGCAGCTTGTCAGGACCCACTGAAGCTTTCTTT
TRBJ2-5 | TRBV6-4 | NA | NA | CASRKLDQETQYF | TGTGCCAGCAGGAAGCTCGACCAAGAGACCCAGTACTTC
TRBJ2-3 | TRBV28 | NA | TRBD1 | CASQRGRRISGDTQYF | TGTGCCAGTCAAAGGGGGCGGCGGATTTCGGGAGATACGCAGTATTTT
TRBJ2-7 | TRBV19 | NA | TRBD1 | CASSRQGANSYEQYF | TGTGCCAGTAGTCGGCAGGGGGCGAACTCCTACGAGCAGTACTTC
TRBJ2-4 | TRBV29-1 | NA | TRBD1 | CSVEQGDKNIQYF | TGCAGCGTTGAACAGGGGGACAAAAACATTCAGTACTTC
TRBJ2-1 | TRBV2 | NA | NA | CASSEWQGFNEQFF | TGTGCCAGCAGTGAATGGCAGGGGTTCAATGAGCAGTTCTTC
TRBJ2-1 | TRBV10-3 | NA | NA | CAIRYSGTDNEQFF | TGTGCCATCAGATATTCCGGGACCGACAATGAGCAGTTCTTC